The clone carrying this T cell receptor (beta chain) was counted only a few times. As yet, its antigen is unknown. MiXCR was run by TCRdb on the reads, yielding one entry per CDR3 protein. The top ten clones hold about 1.2% of a sample with some 10,000 distinct CDR3 sequences, around 20% of them seen once. The data derive from a study of liver allograft versus peripheral blood T cells. Study-level information: The authors compared T cell receptor repertoires in transplanted livers with those in the peripheral blood of recipients.

Findings and limits, study-wide: Peripheral blood T cell receptor repertoires reportedly differed from those found within liver allografts.

The V and J ends lost 5 bases and 3 bases, in that order; junction bases with no gene match: 4. This CDR3 has 12 amino acids. The V gene's germline CDR1 is DFQATT and CDR2 SNEGSKA (reference sequence). The chain is built from TRBV20-1 and TRBJ2-7, with TRBD2 matching 7 bases. The receptor was isolated from a human patient who had a liver transplant. Some T cells could come from the graft donor. Here the CDR3 DNA reads TGCAGTGCTCCGAGCGGGGTCTACGAGCAGTACTTC. This sequence encodes CSAPSGVYEQYF.